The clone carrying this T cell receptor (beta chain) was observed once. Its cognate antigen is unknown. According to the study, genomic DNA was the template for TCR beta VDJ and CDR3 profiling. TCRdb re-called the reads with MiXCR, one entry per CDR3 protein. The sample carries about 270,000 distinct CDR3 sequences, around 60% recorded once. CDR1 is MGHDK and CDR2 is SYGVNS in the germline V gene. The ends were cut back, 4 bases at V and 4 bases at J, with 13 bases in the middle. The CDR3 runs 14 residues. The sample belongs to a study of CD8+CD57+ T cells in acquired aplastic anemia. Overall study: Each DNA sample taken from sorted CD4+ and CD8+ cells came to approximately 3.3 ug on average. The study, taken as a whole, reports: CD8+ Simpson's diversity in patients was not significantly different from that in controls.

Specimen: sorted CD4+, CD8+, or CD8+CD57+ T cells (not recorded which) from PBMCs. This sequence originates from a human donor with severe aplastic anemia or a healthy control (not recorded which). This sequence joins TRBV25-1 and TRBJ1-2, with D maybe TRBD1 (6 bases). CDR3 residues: CASSGYMGAYGYTF. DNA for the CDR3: TGTGCCAGCAGTGGCTACATGGGGGCCTATGGCTACACCTTC.